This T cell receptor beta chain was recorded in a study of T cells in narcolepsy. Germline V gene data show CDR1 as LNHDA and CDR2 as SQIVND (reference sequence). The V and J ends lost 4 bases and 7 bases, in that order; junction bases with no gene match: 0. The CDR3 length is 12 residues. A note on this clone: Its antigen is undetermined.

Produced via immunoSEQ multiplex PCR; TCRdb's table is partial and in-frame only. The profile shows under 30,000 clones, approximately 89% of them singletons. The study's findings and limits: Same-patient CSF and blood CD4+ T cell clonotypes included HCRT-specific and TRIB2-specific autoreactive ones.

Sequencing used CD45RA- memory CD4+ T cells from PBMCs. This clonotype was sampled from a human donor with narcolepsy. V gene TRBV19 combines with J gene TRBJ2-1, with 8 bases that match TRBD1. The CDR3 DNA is TGTGCCAGTAGTAGGACAGGGAATGAGCAGTTCTTC. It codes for CASSRTGNEQFF.